Shown below are 28 T cell receptor beta chains from a single sample sequenced in a study of blood T cell repertoires in COVID-19 (dated by TCRdb to the early 2020s). The method behind the library was the immunoSEQ multiplex PCR assay. The source is immuneACCESS, and TCRdb retained only in-frame sequences with V and J called. Part of the clones is not carried over; for the studies checked, unresolved V genes explain less than half of this, and the remainder is unexplained. Across this sample there are roughly 150,000 clones, with 60% to 85% seen only once. Roughly 8% of the sample is in the top ten clones. The source material was peripheral blood. The source of these receptors is a man aged 55-75 years with acute or convalescent COVID-19.

The J gene is TRBJ2-3, the V gene TRBV6-1; 13 nucleotides agree with TRBD2. The germline V gene has CDR1 MNHNS and CDR2 SASEGT. V shed 3 bases and J 6 bases; nucleotides not matched to a gene: 3. The CDR3 loop spans 15 amino acids. CDR3: CASSEELAGGDTQYF. The CDR3 DNA reads as TGTGCCAGCAGTGAGGAACTAGCGGGAGGGGATACGCAGTATTTT.

This clone came up once. The chain carries TRBV7-8 and TRBJ1-1, with a possible D match to TRBD1 (5 bases). Trimming left V 6 bases short and J 9 bases short, with 14 bases between. Per germline, CDR1 SGHVS and CDR2 FQNEAQ. The CDR3 loop spans 12 amino acids. CDR3 residues: CASRGTGGKAFF. CDR3 sequence (DNA): TGTGCCAGCAGAGGCACTGGGGGGAAAGCTTTCTTT.

The J gene is TRBJ1-6, the V gene TRBV6-5; maybe TRBD1 (5 bases). The germline CDR1 and CDR2 sequences are MNHEY and SVGAGI. Between the trimmed V and J ends, which lost 6 bases and 0 bases, there was a span of 9 bases. The CDR3 length is 15 residues. The CDR3 bases are TGTGCCAGCAGGGCAGGGCACTCCTATAATTCACCCCTCCACTTT. It is translated as CASRAGHSYNSPLHF.

This clone was counted a few times. V usage is TRBV28 and J usage is TRBJ1-2, with 7 bases matching TRBD1. Per germline, CDR1 MDHEN and CDR2 SYDVKM. Trimming at V came to 6 bases and at J to 3 bases, leaving 13 bases not matched to a gene. The length of the CDR3 is 16 residues. The CDR3 region has the DNA TGTGCCAGCAGCTTCCCCTCGGGACAGAGAGACTATGGCTACACCTTC. Its protein product is CASSFPSGQRDYGYTF.

V gene TRBV6-6 combines with J gene TRBJ2-3; D not certain. V dropped 3 bases and J dropped 7 bases, with 8 bases sitting between them. The CDR3 is 12 amino acids. Germline CDR1 reads MNHNY; CDR2 reads SVGAGI (reference sequence). The CDR3 reads CASSYGQHTQYF. The CDR3 DNA reads TGTGCCAGCAGTTATGGGCAGCATACGCAGTATTTT.

The chain carries TRBV2 and TRBJ1-5, with D unresolved. Germline values: CDR1 SNHLY, CDR2 FYNNEI. Trimming shortened V by 4 bases and J by 0 bases, and 13 bases separated the two germline ends. This CDR3 contains 16 residues. In nucleotides, the CDR3 is TGTGCCAGCAGTGCGGGGATCCTAAATAGCAATCAGCCCCAGCATTTT. Amino acids: CASSAGILNSNQPQHF.

The chain joins TRBV9 to TRBJ1-1; 9 nucleotides line up with TRBD1. The V gene's germline CDR1 is SGDLS and CDR2 YYNGEE. Trimming cost V 3 bases and J 4 bases; bases outside gene matches: 1. The CDR3 spans 13 residues. The CDR3 spells CASSGTGATEAFF. The CDR3 coding sequence is TGTGCCAGCAGCGGGACAGGGGCCACTGAAGCTTTCTTT.

This sequence joins TRBV7-2 and TRBJ2-2; D is possibly TRBD1 (5 bases). Germline lookup yields CDR1 SGHTA and CDR2 FQGNSA. The CDR3 length is 16 residues. Trimming took off 5 bases at V and 0 bases at J, with 13 bases between the two ends. The CDR3 coding sequence is TGTGCCAGCAGCCCCCAGGGCGGAACGAACACCGGGGAGCTGTTTTTT. It codes for CASSPQGGTNTGELFF.

There are a few counts of this clone. This chain links TRBV10-3 with TRBJ2-5, with 11 nucleotides matching TRBD2. Per germline, CDR1 ENHRY and CDR2 SYGVKD. V trimming: 3 bases; J trimming: 4 bases; junction bases outside the gene matches: 13. The CDR3 extends over 18 amino acids. The CDR3 region has the DNA TGTGCCATCAGTGACCCCTTCCCCGGACTAGCGGGCCGAGAGACCCAGTACTTC. As protein: CAISDPFPGLAGRETQYF.

The chain couples TRBV27 to TRBJ2-1; 8 bases line up with TRBD2. This CDR3 comprises 16 residues. The ends lost 6 bases at V and 2 bases at J; junction bases unmatched: 9. Germline CDR1 MNHEY, CDR2 SMNVEV (reference sequence). DNA for the CDR3: TGTGCCAGCAGCCCACGGGGCGGGGGGACCTACAATGAGCAGTTCTTC. Translation: CASSPRGGGTYNEQFF.

The chain employs TRBV4-2 and TRBJ2-1, with 12 bases that match TRBD2. Losses at the gene ends were 1 base for V and 5 bases for J; bases not matched to a gene: 3. Per germline, CDR1 LGHNA and CDR2 YNFKEQ. The CDR3 runs 16 residues. This CDR3 is CASSQGPSGGDNEQFF. The CDR3 DNA is TGTGCCAGCAGCCAAGGTCCTAGCGGGGGGGACAATGAGCAGTTCTTC.

The chain combines TRBV9 with TRBJ1-4; no reliable D call. This CDR3 comprises 15 residues. The V end lost 3 bases, the J end lost 3 bases, and 12 bases lay between the germline ends. The germline gives CDR1 SGDLS, CDR2 YYNGEE. Here the CDR3 DNA reads TGTGCCAGCAGCGCCTCGAGTTTAGCTAATGAAAAACTGTTTTTT. Its translation is CASSASSLANEKLFF.

The rearrangement uses TRBV7-2 and TRBJ2-7; D is possibly TRBD1 (5 bases). Trimming took off 5 bases at V and 1 base at J, with 15 bases between the two ends. This CDR3 has 15 residues. The germline CDR1 and CDR2 sequences are SGHTA and FQGNSA. The CDR3 region has the DNA TGTGCCAGCAGCCCGGCGGCAGGGAAGTCCTACGAGCAGTACTTC. This codes for CASSPAAGKSYEQYF.

This chain links TRBV5-1 with TRBJ1-5; the D is unclear. The CDR3 spans 15 residues. Trimming pared 0 bases from V and 0 bases from J, leaving 7 bases between. CDR1 is SGHRS and CDR2 is YFSETQ in the germline V gene. CDR3 in DNA: TGCGCCAGCAGCTTGGGAGGGAATAGCAATCAGCCCCAGCATTTT. Its protein product is CASSLGGNSNQPQHF.

The J gene is TRBJ1-1, the V gene TRBV18; D remains ambiguous. Germline V CDR1 and CDR2: KGHSH, LQKENI. This CDR3 is 13 amino acids long. Trimming shortened V by 8 bases and J by 0 bases, and 10 bases separated the two germline ends. The CDR3 DNA follows: TGTGCCAGCGCCGGTGCCATGAACACTGAAGCTTTCTTT. This translates into CASAGAMNTEAFF.

The chain uses TRBV6-5 and TRBJ1-1; TRBD1 matches 7 bases. The ends lost 6 bases at V and 8 bases at J; junction bases unmatched: 6. This CDR3 has 12 residues. Germline V gene sequence: CDR1 MNHEY, CDR2 SVGAGI. The CDR3 spells CASRPSTGEAFF. CDR3 bases: TGTGCCAGCAGACCATCGACAGGGGAAGCTTTCTTT.

The chain uses TRBV13 and TRBJ1-2, with D possibly being TRBD1 (5 bases). Germline V gives CDR1 PRHDT, CDR2 FYEKMQ (reference sequence). With 0 bases removed from V and 3 bases from J, the gap between germline ends came to 11 bases. This CDR3 is 15 amino acids long. CDR3 DNA: TGTGCCAGCAGCTTAGGGGGGGGTCGGCACTATGGCTACACCTTC. Protein product: CASSLGGGRHYGYTF.

This sequence joins TRBV19 and TRBJ2-3; TRBD2 matches at 9 bases. Germline loops: CDR1 LNHDA, CDR2 SQIVND (reference sequence). Trimming removed 7 bases from V and 4 bases from J; junction bases left unmatched: 18. This CDR3 spans 18 amino acids. CDR3 nucleotide sequence: TGTGCCAGTACCCCCCCTTTGGAAGCGGGGGGCCCCCCAGATACGCAGTATTTT. Translation: CASTPPLEAGGPPDTQYF.

V gene TRBV6-2 or TRBV6-3 combines with J gene TRBJ1-5, with TRBD1 matching over 12 bases. Germline CDR1 and CDR2: MNHEY and SVGEGT. This CDR3 contains 15 residues. After removal of 2 bases from V and 7 bases from J, the junction contained 3 bases not matched to a gene. This CDR3 is CASSYTGTGGQPQHF. The CDR3 DNA sequence: TGTGCCAGCAGTTACACCGGGACAGGGGGCCAGCCCCAGCATTTT.

This chain connects TRBV5-1 to TRBJ2-1; 7 nucleotides line up with TRBD1. CDR3 length equals 15 residues. The germline CDR1 and CDR2 sequences are SGHRS and YFSETQ. V shed 0 bases and J 7 bases; nucleotides not matched to a gene: 7. CDR3: CASSLAPGQTNEQFF. The CDR3 DNA follows: TGCGCCAGCAGCTTGGCACCGGGACAGACGAATGAGCAGTTCTTC.

The chain is built from TRBV29-1 and TRBJ2-5; D gene ambiguous. The CDR3 extends over 14 amino acids. V lost 4 bases and J lost 3, with 15 bases in between. CDR1 is SQVTM, CDR2 ANQGSEA, per germline. CDR3 residues: CSVVSLGVEETQYF. CDR3 DNA: TGCAGCGTTGTGTCCCTCGGAGTAGAAGAGACCCAGTACTTC.

The chain joins TRBV7-2 to TRBJ2-3, with 7 bases aligning to TRBD2. The V gene's germline CDR1 is SGHTA and CDR2 FQGNSA. CDR3 length: 14 amino acids. V gave up 3 bases and J gave up 5 bases; unmatched junction bases: 5. The CDR3 DNA is TGTGCCAGCAGCTTCCGCGGGGGAAAAGATACGCAGTATTTT. It yields the protein CASSFRGGKDTQYF. Complete variable domain (other parts from reference TRBV7-2 and TRBJ2-3): GAGVSQSPSNKVTEKGKDVELRCDPISGHTALYWYRQSLGQGLEFLIYFQGNSAPDKSGLPSDRFSAERTGGSVSTLTIQRTQQEDSAVYLCASSFRGGKDTQYFGPGTRLTVL.

The chain couples TRBV6-1 to TRBJ2-5; TRBD2 matches 11 bases. CDR1 MNHNS and CDR2 SASEGT come from the germline V gene. V shed 0 bases, J shed 2 bases, and the junction held 2 bases outside the gene matches. CDR3 length: 16 amino acids. The DNA of the CDR3 is TGTGCCAGCAGTGAAGCGCTAGCGGGGGGACAAGAGACCCAGTACTTC. The encoded protein is CASSEALAGGQETQYF.

The genes are TRBV19 and TRBJ2-3, with 8 bases matching TRBD1. CDR1 and CDR2 (germline): LNHDA, SQIVND (reference sequence). V dropped 5 bases and J dropped 1; count of bases not matched to a gene: 2. CDR3 length: 14 amino acids. DNA of the CDR3: TGTGCCAGTAGTCGGACAGGGCGCACAGATACGCAGTATTTT. Its protein is CASSRTGRTDTQYF.

This clone was seen only a few times. The gene calls are TRBV25-1 and TRBJ1-4, with TRBD1 matching 9 bases. The germline V gene has CDR1 MGHDK and CDR2 SYGVNS. The CDR3 is 14 amino acids. V was clipped by 6 bases and J by 8 bases; unmatched bases: 7. The CDR3 DNA sequence: TGTGCCAGCAGCGAGGACAGGGGCGACGAAAAACTGTTTTTT. Protein sequence: CASSEDRGDEKLFF.

Concerning this clone: The same CDR3 can be traced to other DNA sequences in this sample. This rearrangement joins TRBV5-4 to TRBJ2-6; maybe TRBD1 (6 bases). Germline V CDR1 and CDR2: SGHNT, YYREEE (reference sequence). V was shortened by 2 bases and J by 1 base, with 7 bases between the two germline ends. CDR3 length equals 15 residues. CDR3: CASSLQGSGANVLTF. For the CDR3, the DNA is TGTGCCAGCAGCTTACAGGGATCTGGGGCCAACGTCCTGACTTTC.

The rearrangement uses TRBV18 and TRBJ2-6; 7 nucleotides match TRBD1. The CDR3 sequence is 18 residues long. Germline V gives CDR1 KGHSH, CDR2 LQKENI. V lost 0 bases to trimming and J lost 0 bases; unmatched junction nucleotides: 5. CDR3 DNA sequence: TGTGCCAGCTCACCACCGGCAGGGGGTCACTCTGGGGCCAACGTCCTGACTTTC. It encodes CASSPPAGGHSGANVLTF.

The rearrangement joins TRBV9 to TRBJ1-1; 9 bases fit TRBD1. The length of the CDR3 is 14 residues. CDR1 is SGDLS and CDR2 is YYNGEE in the germline V gene. The junction had 5 bases not matched to a gene; V was cut back by 3 bases and J by 5 bases. Here the CDR3 DNA reads TGTGCCAGCAGCGGGGGACAGGGACGTACTGAAGCTTTCTTT. Encoded protein: CASSGGQGRTEAFF.